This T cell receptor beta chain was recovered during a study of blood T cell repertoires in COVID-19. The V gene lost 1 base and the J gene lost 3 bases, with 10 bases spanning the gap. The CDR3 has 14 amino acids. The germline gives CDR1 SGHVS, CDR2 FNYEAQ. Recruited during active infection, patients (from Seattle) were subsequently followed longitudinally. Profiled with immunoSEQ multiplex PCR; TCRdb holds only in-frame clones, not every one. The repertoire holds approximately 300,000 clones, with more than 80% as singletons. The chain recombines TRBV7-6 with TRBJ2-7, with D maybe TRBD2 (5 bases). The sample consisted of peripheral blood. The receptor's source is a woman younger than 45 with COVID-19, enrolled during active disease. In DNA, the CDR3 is TGTGCCAGCAGCTTAGAGGGAGTTGGCTACGAGCAGTACTTC. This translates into CASSLEGVGYEQYF. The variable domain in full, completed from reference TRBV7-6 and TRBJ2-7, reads GAGVSQSPRYKVTKRGQDVALRCDPISGHVSLYWYRQALGQGPEFLTYFNYEAQQDKSGLPNDRFSAERPEGSISTLTIQRTEQRDSAMYRCASSLEGVGYEQYFGPGTRLTVT.